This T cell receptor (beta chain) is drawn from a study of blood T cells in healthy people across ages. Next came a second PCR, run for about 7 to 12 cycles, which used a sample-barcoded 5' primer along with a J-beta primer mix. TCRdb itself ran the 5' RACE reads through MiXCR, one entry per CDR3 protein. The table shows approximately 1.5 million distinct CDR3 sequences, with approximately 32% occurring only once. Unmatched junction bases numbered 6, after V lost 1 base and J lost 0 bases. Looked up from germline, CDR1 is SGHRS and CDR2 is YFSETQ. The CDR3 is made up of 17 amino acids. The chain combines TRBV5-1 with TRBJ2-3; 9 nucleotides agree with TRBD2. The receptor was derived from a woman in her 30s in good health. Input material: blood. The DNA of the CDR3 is TGCGCCAGCAGCTTGAATAGCGGGGGCCCTAGCACAGATACGCAGTATTTT. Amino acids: CASSLNSGGPSTDTQYF.